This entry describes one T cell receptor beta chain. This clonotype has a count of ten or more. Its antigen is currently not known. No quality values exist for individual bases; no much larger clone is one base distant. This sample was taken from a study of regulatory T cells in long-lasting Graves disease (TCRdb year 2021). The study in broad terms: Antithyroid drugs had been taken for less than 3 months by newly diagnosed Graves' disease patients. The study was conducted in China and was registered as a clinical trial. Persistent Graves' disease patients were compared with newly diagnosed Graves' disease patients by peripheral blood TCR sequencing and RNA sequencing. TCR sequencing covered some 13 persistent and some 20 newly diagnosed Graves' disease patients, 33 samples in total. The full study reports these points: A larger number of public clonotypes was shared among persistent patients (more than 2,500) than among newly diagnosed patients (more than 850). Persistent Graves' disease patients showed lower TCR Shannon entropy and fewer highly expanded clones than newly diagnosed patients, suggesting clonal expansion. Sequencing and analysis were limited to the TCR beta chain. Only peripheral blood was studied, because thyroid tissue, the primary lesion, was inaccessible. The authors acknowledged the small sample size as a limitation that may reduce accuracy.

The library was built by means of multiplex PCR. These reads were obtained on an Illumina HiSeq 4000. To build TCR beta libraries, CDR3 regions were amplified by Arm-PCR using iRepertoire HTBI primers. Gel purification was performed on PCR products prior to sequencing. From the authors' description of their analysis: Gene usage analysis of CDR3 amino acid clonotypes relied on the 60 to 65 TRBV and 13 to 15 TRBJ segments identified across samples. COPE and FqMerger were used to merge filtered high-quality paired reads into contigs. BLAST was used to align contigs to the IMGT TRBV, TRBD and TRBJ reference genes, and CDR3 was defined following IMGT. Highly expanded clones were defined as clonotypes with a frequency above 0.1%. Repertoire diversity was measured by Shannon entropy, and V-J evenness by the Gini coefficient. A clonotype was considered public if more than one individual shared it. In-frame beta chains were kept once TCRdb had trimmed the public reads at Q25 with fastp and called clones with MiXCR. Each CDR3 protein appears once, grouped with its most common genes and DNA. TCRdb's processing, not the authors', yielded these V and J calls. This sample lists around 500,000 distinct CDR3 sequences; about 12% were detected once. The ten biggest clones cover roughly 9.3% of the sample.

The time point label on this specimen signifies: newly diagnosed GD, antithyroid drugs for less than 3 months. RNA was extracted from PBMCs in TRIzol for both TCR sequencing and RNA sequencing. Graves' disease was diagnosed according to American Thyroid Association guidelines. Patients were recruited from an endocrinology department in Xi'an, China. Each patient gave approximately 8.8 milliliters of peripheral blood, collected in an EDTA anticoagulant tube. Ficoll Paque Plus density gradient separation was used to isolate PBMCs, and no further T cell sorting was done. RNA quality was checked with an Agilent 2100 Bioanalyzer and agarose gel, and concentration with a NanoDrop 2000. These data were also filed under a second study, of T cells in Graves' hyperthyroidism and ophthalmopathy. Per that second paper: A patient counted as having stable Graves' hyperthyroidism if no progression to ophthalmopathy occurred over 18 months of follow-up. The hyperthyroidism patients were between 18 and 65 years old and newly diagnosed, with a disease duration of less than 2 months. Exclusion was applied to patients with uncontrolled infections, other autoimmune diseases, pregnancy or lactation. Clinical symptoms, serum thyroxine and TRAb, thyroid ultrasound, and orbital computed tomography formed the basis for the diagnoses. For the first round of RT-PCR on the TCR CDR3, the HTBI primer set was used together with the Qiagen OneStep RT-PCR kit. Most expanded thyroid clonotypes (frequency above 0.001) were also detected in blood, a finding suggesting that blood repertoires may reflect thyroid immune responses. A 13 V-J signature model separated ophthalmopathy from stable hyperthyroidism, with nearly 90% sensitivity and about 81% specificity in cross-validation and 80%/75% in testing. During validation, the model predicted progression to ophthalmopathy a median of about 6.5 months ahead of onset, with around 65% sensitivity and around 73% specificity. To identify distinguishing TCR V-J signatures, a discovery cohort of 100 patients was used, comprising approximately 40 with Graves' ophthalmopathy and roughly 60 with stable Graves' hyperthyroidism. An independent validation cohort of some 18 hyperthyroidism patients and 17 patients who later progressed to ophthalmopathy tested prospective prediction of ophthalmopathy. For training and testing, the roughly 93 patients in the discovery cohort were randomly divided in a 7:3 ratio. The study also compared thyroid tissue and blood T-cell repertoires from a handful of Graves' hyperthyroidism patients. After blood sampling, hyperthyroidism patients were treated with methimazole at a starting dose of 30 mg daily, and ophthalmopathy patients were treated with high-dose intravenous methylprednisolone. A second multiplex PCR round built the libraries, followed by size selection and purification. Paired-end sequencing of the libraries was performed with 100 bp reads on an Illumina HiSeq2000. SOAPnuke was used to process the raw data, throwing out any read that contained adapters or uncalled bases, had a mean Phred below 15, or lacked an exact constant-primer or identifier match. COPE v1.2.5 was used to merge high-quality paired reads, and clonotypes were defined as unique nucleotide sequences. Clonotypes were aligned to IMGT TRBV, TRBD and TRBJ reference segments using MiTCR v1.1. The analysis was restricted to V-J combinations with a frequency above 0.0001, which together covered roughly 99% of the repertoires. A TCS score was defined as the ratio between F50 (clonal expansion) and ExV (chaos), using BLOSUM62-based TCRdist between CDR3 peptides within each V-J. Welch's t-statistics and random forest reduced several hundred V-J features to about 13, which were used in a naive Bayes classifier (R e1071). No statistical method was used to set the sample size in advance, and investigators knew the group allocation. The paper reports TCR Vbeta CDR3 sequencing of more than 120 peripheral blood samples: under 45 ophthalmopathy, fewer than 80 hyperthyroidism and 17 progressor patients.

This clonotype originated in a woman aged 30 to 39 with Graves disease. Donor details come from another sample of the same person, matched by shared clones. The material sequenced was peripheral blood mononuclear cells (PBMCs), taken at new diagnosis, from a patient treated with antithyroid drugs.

The CDR3 protein: CSVQGTGDMNTEAFF. In nucleotides, the sequence is TGCAGCGTTCAAGGGACAGGAGATATGAACACTGAAGCTTTCTTT. Recombination joined TRBV29-1 with TRBJ1-1; 8 bases in the middle match TRBD1. V trim: 5 bases; J trim: 0 bases; unmatched bases: 8. Reading the germline V gene gives CDR1 SQVTM and CDR2 ANQGSEA. Measured from the cysteine to the phenylalanine, the CDR3 is 15 residues long. Solely the CDR3 DNA is kept, with 45 bases framed from the first base.